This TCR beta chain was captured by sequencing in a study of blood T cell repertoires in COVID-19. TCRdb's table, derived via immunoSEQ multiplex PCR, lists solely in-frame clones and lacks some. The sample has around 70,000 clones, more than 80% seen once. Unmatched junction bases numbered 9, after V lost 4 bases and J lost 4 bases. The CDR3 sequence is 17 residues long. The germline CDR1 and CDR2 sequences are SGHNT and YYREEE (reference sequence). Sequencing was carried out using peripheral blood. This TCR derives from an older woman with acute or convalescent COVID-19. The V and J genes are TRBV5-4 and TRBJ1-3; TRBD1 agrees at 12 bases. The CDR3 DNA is TGTGCCAGCAGCCCACCCCCGGGACAGGGGGCGGGAAACACCATATATTTT. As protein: CASSPPPGQGAGNTIYF.